Following are 31 T cell receptor beta chains from one sample sequenced in a study of sequential checkpoint blockade in melanoma. Assay used: immunoSEQ multiplex PCR; TCRdb lists only in-frame clones, some missing. Altogether 15,000 to 20,000 clones are present, approximately 80% being singletons, with the ten largest covering about 30%. This sample's treatment: randomized to nivolumab then ipilimumab (arm A) or the reverse (arm B). Sequences were derived from CD8+ T cells sorted from blood (inferred from file names), sampled from a patient given nivolumab and ipilimumab in sequence. All receptors come from a human donor with melanoma.

The chain joins TRBV6-7 to TRBJ2-3, with TRBD2 matching over 13 bases. TRBV6-7 is annotated as an ORF whose role is uncertain. The CDR3 loop spans 16 amino acids. V lost 2 bases, J lost 1 base, and 0 bases stayed unmatched. The CDR3 DNA sequence: TGTGCCAGCAGTTACGGACTAGCGGGAGGCACAGATACGCAGTATTTT. It translates to CASSYGLAGGTDTQYF.

This chain joins TRBV5-6 and TRBJ1-2; 12 positions match TRBD1. Germline trimming cut 2 bases from V and 7 bases from J; bases unmatched to any gene: 3. Germline CDR1 and CDR2: SGHDT and YYEEEE. The CDR3 extends over 14 amino acids. For the CDR3, the DNA is TGTGCCAGCAGCTTAAGGGACAGGGGGCCTGGCTACACCTTC. It codes for CASSLRDRGPGYTF. The full variable domain, its missing parts supplied by reference TRBV5-6 and TRBJ1-2, is DAGVTQSPTHLIKTRGQQVTLRCSPKSGHDTVSWYQQALGQGPQFIFQYYEEEERQRGNFPDRFSGHQFPNYSSELNVNALLLGDSALYLCASSLRDRGPGYTFGSGTRLTVV.

The chain combines TRBV6-1 with TRBJ1-2; 7 bases align to TRBD1. Germline CDR1 is MNHNS and CDR2 is SASEGT. V was pared by 0 bases and J by 4 bases, with 2 bases of the junction left unmatched. The CDR3 contains 14 residues. The CDR3 sequence is CASSEATGIYGYTF. The CDR3 DNA is TGTGCCAGCAGTGAAGCGACAGGGATCTATGGCTACACCTTC.

The chain is built from TRBV30 and TRBJ1-5; 7 positions match TRBD1. Trimming took 2 bases from V and 6 from J; bases not matched to a gene: 7. This CDR3 has 14 residues. Germline lookup yields CDR1 GTSNPN and CDR2 SVGIG (reference sequence). Here the CDR3 DNA reads TGTGCCTGGAGTTCTGGGCAGGGGGGTCAGCCCCAGCATTTT. Its protein product is CAWSSGQGGQPQHF.

This sequence joins TRBV7-9 and TRBJ1-2; D may be TRBD1 (6 bases). Germline V lookup: CDR1 SEHNR, CDR2 FQNEAQ (reference sequence). Between the trimmed V and J ends, which lost 5 bases and 0 bases, there was a span of 19 bases. CDR3 size: 17 residues. The CDR3: CASSPPRGAAANYGYTF. The CDR3 nucleotides read TGTGCCAGCAGCCCCCCCCGGGGGGCAGCTGCTAACTATGGCTACACCTTC.

The V gene is TRBV7-9, the J gene TRBJ2-5; TRBD1 is a possible D gene (6 bases). There are 15 residues in the CDR3. Trimming removed 6 bases at V and 5 bases at J, with 19 bases between. CDR1 and CDR2 from the germline V gene are SEHNR and FQNEAQ (reference sequence). CDR3 residues: CASSWAVDSGETQYF. The CDR3 DNA reads TGTGCCAGCAGTTGGGCTGTGGACAGTGGTGAGACCCAGTACTTC.

This rearrangement joins TRBV4-3 to TRBJ2-1; the D is unclear. The CDR3 covers 16 residues. Germline assignment: CDR1 LGHNA and CDR2 YSLEER. V was shortened by 0 bases and J by 0 bases, with 9 bases between the two germline ends. CDR3 DNA sequence: TGCGCCAGCAGCCAAGATGGGTGGAGCTCCTACAATGAGCAGTTCTTC. It specifies CASSQDGWSSYNEQFF.

This rearrangement joins TRBV28 to TRBJ1-2, with 10 bases lining up with TRBD1. The CDR3 contains 13 residues. J gave up 7 bases and V 6 bases, and 5 bases lay outside the gene matches. Looked up from germline, CDR1 is MDHEN and CDR2 is SYDVKM. This CDR3 is CASRSGTGVGYTF. The CDR3 region has the DNA TGTGCCAGCAGATCCGGGACAGGGGTTGGCTACACCTTC.

This clone was seen a single time. The chain couples TRBV27 to TRBJ1-5; D perhaps matches TRBD1 (5 bases). Germline-derived CDR1 and CDR2 are MNHEY and SMNVEV (reference sequence). V gave up 5 bases and J gave up 9 bases, with 23 bases separating them. The CDR3 covers 16 residues. CDR3 in amino acids: CASSPLFVGGSWPQHF. The CDR3 DNA reads TGTGCCAGCAGTCCCCTCTTTGTTGGGGGGAGCTGGCCCCAGCATTTT.

This clone was recorded a few times. The genes are TRBV28 and TRBJ1-5, with D perhaps TRBD1 (5 bases). V lost 2 bases to trimming and J lost 6 bases, with 11 bases between them. Germline V gene lookup returns CDR1 MDHEN and CDR2 SYDVKM. The CDR3 has 14 residues. The CDR3 loop reads CASSLHVGGQPQHF. The CDR3 nucleotides read TGTGCCAGCAGTTTACACGTGGGGGGTCAGCCCCAGCATTTT.

This clone was observed a single time. V gene TRBV5-4 combines with J gene TRBJ2-7, with TRBD2 matching over 7 bases. Germline V lookup: CDR1 SGHNT, CDR2 YYREEE (reference sequence). V shed 0 bases, J shed 0 bases, and the junction held 3 bases outside the gene matches. The CDR3 is 15 amino acids. CDR3 region: CASSLAGGSSYEQYF. The CDR3 DNA reads as TGTGCCAGCAGCTTGGCTGGCGGGAGCTCCTACGAGCAGTACTTC.

The chain recombines TRBV4-3 with TRBJ2-3; 7 bases map to TRBD2. Germline CDR1 reads LGHNA; CDR2 reads YSLEER. V lost 1 base, J lost 0 bases, and 4 bases stayed unmatched. The CDR3 has 16 amino acids. DNA for the CDR3: TGCGCCAGCAGCCAAGCGCTAGCGGATAGCACAGATACGCAGTATTTT. This codes for CASSQALADSTDTQYF.

This chain joins TRBV6-5 and TRBJ1-4, with 8 bases that match TRBD1. Losses at the gene ends were 2 bases for V and 7 bases for J; bases not matched to a gene: 3. The CDR3 sequence is 14 residues long. Germline values: CDR1 MNHEY, CDR2 SVGAGI. In nucleotides, the CDR3 is TGTGCCAGCAGTTACGGACAGGGAGGTGAAAAACTGTTTTTT. Its protein product is CASSYGQGGEKLFF.

The chain carries TRBV6-6 and TRBJ2-2; 10 bases map to TRBD1. The CDR3 contains 15 residues. In germline, CDR1 is MNHNY, CDR2 SVGAGI (reference sequence). V lost 10 bases to trimming and J lost 7 bases; unmatched junction nucleotides: 12. Here the CDR3 DNA reads TGTGCCACCTCTACGGTGGGACAGGGGTTCGGGGAGCTGTTTTTT. Translated: CATSTVGQGFGELFF.

The chain is built from TRBV6-5 and TRBJ1-1, with 7 nucleotides matching TRBD1. Germline values: CDR1 MNHEY, CDR2 SVGAGI. This CDR3 contains 14 residues. J gave up 0 bases and V 2 bases, and 0 bases lay outside the gene matches. DNA for the CDR3: TGTGCCAGCAGTTACCAGGGGGTGAACACTGAAGCTTTCTTT. Translating it yields CASSYQGVNTEAFF.

The chain couples TRBV4-3 to TRBJ2-4; 9 nucleotides align to TRBD2. The CDR3 totals 16 residues. Germline CDR1 LGHNA, CDR2 YSLEER. The ends lost 3 bases at V and 5 bases at J; junction bases unmatched: 8. CDR3 in DNA: TGCGCCAGCAGCCAGTCGGGACTAGCTCCCCAAAACATTCAGTACTTC. Protein product: CASSQSGLAPQNIQYF.

CDR3 DNA sequence: TGCGCCAGCAGCCATCAACTAGCGGACTACAATGAGCAGTTCTTC. It yields the protein CASSHQLADYNEQFF. The rearrangement joins TRBV4-3 to TRBJ2-1; TRBD2 matches at 8 bases. Germline assignment: CDR1 LGHNA and CDR2 YSLEER. Trimming took 3 bases from V and 3 from J; bases not matched to a gene: 4. The CDR3 runs to 15 residues.

The V call is TRBV30, the J call TRBJ2-7, with 7 bases lining up with TRBD1. The CDR3 spans 12 residues. V gave up 2 bases and J gave up 9 bases; unmatched junction bases: 7. Germline lookup yields CDR1 GTSNPN and CDR2 SVGIG (reference sequence). The CDR3 protein is CAWSITGVGQYF. The CDR3 region has the DNA TGTGCCTGGAGTATAACAGGGGTGGGGCAGTACTTC. Together with reference TRBV30 and TRBJ2-7, the CDR3 gives the full variable domain: SQTIHQWPATLVQPVGSPLSLECTVEGTSNPNLYWYRQAAGRGLQLLFYSVGIGQISSEVPQNLSASRPQDRQFILSSKKLLLSDSGFYLCAWSITGVGQYFGPGTRLTVT.

The chain is built from TRBV28 and TRBJ2-2; 11 bases align to TRBD1. The junction had 14 bases not matched to a gene; V was cut back by 6 bases and J by 8 bases. From germline, CDR1 is MDHEN and CDR2 SYDVKM. The length of the CDR3 is 17 residues. The CDR3 loop is CASSHIPGTGGFGELFF. For the CDR3, the DNA is TGTGCCAGCAGCCATATACCCGGGACAGGGGGGTTTGGGGAGCTGTTTTTT.

This chain uses TRBV27 with TRBJ2-1, with 10 bases lining up with TRBD2. J was trimmed by 2 bases and V by 5 bases; bases with no gene match: 3. The CDR3 extends over 15 amino acids. Germline V lookup: CDR1 MNHEY, CDR2 SMNVEV (reference sequence). The CDR3 sequence is CASSPSGGAYNEQFF. In DNA form, the CDR3 reads TGTGCCAGCAGTCCCAGCGGGGGGGCCTACAATGAGCAGTTCTTC.

The V and J genes are TRBV7-9 and TRBJ2-5; 13 bases line up with TRBD2. The DNA matches TRBJ2-7 better at its end, which makes the J call doubtful. Germline loops: CDR1 SEHNR, CDR2 FQNEAQ (reference sequence). This CDR3 region has 14 residues. The CDR3 loop is CASSPLAGGIEQYF. In DNA form, the CDR3 reads TGTGCCAGCAGCCCACTAGCGGGAGGGATCGAGCAGTACTTC.

By its share, this clone is medium-sized. CDR3 sequence reads: CASRGDLNTEAFF. CDR3 DNA: TGTGCCAGTCGCGGGGACCTGAACACTGAAGCTTTCTTT. V gene TRBV5-5 combines with J gene TRBJ1-1; the D gene is possibly TRBD1 (5 bases). The CDR3 has 13 amino acids. V was shortened by 8 bases and J by 0 bases, with 11 bases between the two germline ends. Germline V gene data show CDR1 as SGHKS and CDR2 as YYEKEE (reference sequence).

This clone was detected only a few times. V usage is TRBV12-5 and J usage is TRBJ2-7; no firm D call. This CDR3 is 11 amino acids long. Between the trimmed V and J ends, which lost 1 base and 5 bases, there was a span of 3 bases. The germline V gene encodes CDR1 LGHNT and CDR2 FRNRAP. In DNA, the CDR3 is TGTGCTAGTGGTTTGGGGCACGAGCAGTACTTC. Translation gives CASGLGHEQYF.

V usage is TRBV6-5 and J usage is TRBJ2-7; D might be TRBD1 (6 bases). The germline V gene has CDR1 MNHEY and CDR2 SVGAGI. This CDR3 has 15 residues. Trimming removed 2 bases from V and 1 base from J, with 12 bases in between. CDR3 residues: CASSYELTGSYEQYF. CDR3 bases: TGTGCCAGCAGTTACGAGTTGACAGGATCCTACGAGCAGTACTTC.

This clone was recorded only once. The chain couples TRBV13 to TRBJ2-1, with TRBD2 matching 9 bases. Trimming cost V 2 bases and J 7 bases; bases outside gene matches: 27. CDR1 is PRHDT and CDR2 is FYEKMQ in the germline V gene (reference sequence). The CDR3 has 22 amino acids. The CDR3 DNA sequence: TGTGCCAGCAGCTTAAAATTTATCTCGCGGGAGGGCGTTCCGAGGGGTTTTAATGAGCAGTTCTTC. The encoded protein is CASSLKFISREGVPRGFNEQFF.

This clone occurred once. V is TRBV30 and J is TRBJ2-2; the match to TRBD2 covers 9 bases. The CDR3 runs to 15 residues. V lost 3 bases and J lost 3; bases outside the gene matches: 5. Germline assignment: CDR1 GTSNPN and CDR2 SVGIG (reference sequence). The CDR3 protein is CAWRIAGAHTGELFF. The CDR3 DNA is TGTGCCTGGAGAATAGCGGGAGCGCACACCGGGGAGCTGTTTTTT.

Comments on this clone: At one of its ends the junction is not consistent with the germline gene, which may arise from a read error. J is TRBJ1-1 and V is TRBV5-6; no firm D call. In germline, CDR1 is SGHDT, CDR2 YYEEEE. This CDR3 is built from 14 residues. Written as DNA, the CDR3 is TGCGCCAGCAGCTTGGTGGCTTCGGGCACTGAAGCTTTCTTT. It encodes CASSLVASGTEAFF.

The V gene is TRBV30, the J gene TRBJ2-3; 9 bases match TRBD2. This CDR3 spans 19 amino acids. The germline V gene encodes CDR1 GTSNPN and CDR2 SVGIG (reference sequence). The J segment lost 6 bases and the V segment lost 0 bases, leaving 19 bases of the junction unmatched. The CDR3 reads CAWSVPDYVRGGARDTQYF. CDR3 DNA sequence: TGTGCCTGGAGTGTACCGGACTATGTGCGCGGGGGGGCCCGGGATACGCAGTATTTT.

This sequence joins TRBV5-1 and TRBJ2-3, with 11 bases lining up with TRBD1. Per the germline V gene, CDR1 is SGHRS and CDR2 is YFSETQ. There are 14 residues in the CDR3. V lost 3 bases to trimming and J lost 6 bases; unmatched junction nucleotides: 3. CDR3 sequence: CASSSGTGGDTQYF. CDR3 bases: TGCGCCAGCAGCTCCGGGACAGGGGGGGATACGCAGTATTTT.

The chain has TRBV6-4 and TRBJ2-1; TRBD2 matches 10 bases. The CDR3 spans 15 residues. Germline trimming cut 3 bases from V and 6 bases from J; bases unmatched to any gene: 5. CDR1 and CDR2 from the germline V gene are MRHNA and SNTAGT. CDR3 DNA: TGTGCCAGCAGTGATTCTAGCGGGAGTTCCAATGAGCAGTTCTTC. This encodes CASSDSSGSSNEQFF.

This clone has a handful of counts. The J gene is TRBJ1-5, the V gene TRBV14; TRBD1 might be the D (5 bases). Germline CDR1 SGHDN, CDR2 FVKESK. V dropped 5 bases and J dropped 3 bases, with 8 bases sitting between them. This CDR3 comprises 13 residues. The CDR3 loop is CASSGGTNQPQHF. DNA of the CDR3: TGTGCCAGCAGCGGGGGGACCAATCAGCCCCAGCATTTT.